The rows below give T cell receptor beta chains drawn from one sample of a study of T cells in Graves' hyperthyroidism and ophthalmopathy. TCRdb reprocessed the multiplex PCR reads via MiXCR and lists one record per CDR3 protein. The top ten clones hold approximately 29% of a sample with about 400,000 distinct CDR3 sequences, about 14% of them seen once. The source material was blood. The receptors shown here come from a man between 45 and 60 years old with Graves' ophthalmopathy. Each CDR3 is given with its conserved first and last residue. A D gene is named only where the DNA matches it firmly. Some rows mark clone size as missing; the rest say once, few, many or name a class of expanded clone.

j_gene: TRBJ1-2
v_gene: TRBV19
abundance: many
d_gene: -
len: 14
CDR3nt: TGTGCCAGTAGTAGCGACTCGCGAGGGGTTGGCTACACCTTC
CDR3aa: CASSSDSRGVGYTF

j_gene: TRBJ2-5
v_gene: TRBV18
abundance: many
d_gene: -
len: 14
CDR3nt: TGTGCCAGCTCACCGGGTGTGAACCAAGAGACCCAGTACTTC
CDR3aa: CASSPGVNQETQYF

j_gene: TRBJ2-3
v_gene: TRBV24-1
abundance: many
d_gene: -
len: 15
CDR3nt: TGTGCCACCAGTGAGTTCAAGGACAGCACAGATACGCAGTATTTT
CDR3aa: CATSEFKDSTDTQYF

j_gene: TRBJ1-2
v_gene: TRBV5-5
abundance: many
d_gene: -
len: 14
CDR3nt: TGTGCCAGCAGCTTGGATGGGGGCGGCTATGGCTACACCTTC
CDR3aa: CASSLDGGGYGYTF

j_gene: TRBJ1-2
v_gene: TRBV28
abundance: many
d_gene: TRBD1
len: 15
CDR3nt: TGTGCCAGCAGTTTGCGGACAGGGGGCGTTGGGGGCTACACCTTC
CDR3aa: CASSLRTGGVGGYTF

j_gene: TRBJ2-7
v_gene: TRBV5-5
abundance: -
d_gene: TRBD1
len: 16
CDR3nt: TGTGCCAGCAGCCTAGATTGGACAGGCAACAACTACGAGCAGTACTTC
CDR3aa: CASSLDWTGNNYEQYF

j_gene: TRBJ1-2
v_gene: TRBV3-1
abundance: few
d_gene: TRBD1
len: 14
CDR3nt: TGTGCCAGCAGCCAAGGACAGGGGATCTCTGGCTACACCTTC
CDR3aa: CASSQGQGISGYTF

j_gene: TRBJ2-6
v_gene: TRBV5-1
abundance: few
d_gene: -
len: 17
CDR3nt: TGCGCCAGCAGCTTGGCCTCTGGTCCAGCTGGGGCCAACGTCCTGACTTTC
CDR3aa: CASSLASGPAGANVLTF

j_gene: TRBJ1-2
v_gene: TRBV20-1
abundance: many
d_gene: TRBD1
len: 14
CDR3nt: TGCAGTGCTAGGGGGGACAGGCAAAACTATGGCTACACCTTC
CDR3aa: CSARGDRQNYGYTF

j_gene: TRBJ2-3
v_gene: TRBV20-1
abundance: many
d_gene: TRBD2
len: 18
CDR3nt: TGCAGTGCCCGCGCACGACTAGCGGGAGCGGAGGACACAGATACGCAGTATTTT
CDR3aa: CSARARLAGAEDTDTQYF

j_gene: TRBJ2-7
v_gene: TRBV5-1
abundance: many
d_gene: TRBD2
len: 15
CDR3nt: TGCGCCAGCAGCTTTACGGTAGCGGGGGGCTACGAGCAGTACTTC
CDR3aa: CASSFTVAGGYEQYF

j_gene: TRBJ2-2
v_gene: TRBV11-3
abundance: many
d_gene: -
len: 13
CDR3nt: TGTGCCAGCAGCCAAGACTTCACCGGGGAGCTGTTTTTT
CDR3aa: CASSQDFTGELFF

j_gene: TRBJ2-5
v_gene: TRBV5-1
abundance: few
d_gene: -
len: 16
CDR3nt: TGCGCCAGCAGCCATTGGGACACCCTTCCTGAGGAGACCCAGTACTTC
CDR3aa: CASSHWDTLPEETQYF

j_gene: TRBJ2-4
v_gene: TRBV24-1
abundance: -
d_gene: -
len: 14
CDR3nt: TGTGCCACCAGTTCGGGGTGGGCCAAAAACATTCAGTACTTC
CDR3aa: CATSSGWAKNIQYF

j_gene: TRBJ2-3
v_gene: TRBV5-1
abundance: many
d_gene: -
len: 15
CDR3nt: TGCGCCACTCCGCATGGAGCTAGCCCCACAGATACGCAGTATTTT
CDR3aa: CATPHGASPTDTQYF

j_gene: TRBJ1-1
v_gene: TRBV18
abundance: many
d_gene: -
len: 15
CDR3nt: TGTGCCAGCTCCCAAGAAGGACTGCTGAACACTGAAGCTTTCTTT
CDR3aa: CASSQEGLLNTEAFF

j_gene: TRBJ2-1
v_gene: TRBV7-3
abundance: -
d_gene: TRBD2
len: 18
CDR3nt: TGTGCCAGCAGCGACCTTCATAGCGGGAGTTGGGGTAAGAATGAGCAGTTCTTC
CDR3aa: CASSDLHSGSWGKNEQFF

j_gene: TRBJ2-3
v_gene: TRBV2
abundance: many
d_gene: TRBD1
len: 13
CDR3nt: TGTGCCACAAATAGGGACAGGGAAGATACGCAGTATTTT
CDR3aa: CATNRDREDTQYF

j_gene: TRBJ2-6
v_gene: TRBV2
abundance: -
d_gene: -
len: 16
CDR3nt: TGTGCCAGCAGTGAACTTCGCGGGTCTGGGGCCAACGTCCTGACTTTC
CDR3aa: CASSELRGSGANVLTF

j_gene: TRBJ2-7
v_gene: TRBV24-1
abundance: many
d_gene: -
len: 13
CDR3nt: TGTGCCACCAGTGACCACGAGGGTCGCGAGCAGTACTTC
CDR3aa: CATSDHEGREQYF

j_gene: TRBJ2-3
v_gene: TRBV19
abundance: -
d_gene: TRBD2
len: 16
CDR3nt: TGTGCCAGTAGTTCCATCGGGCTAGCGGGCACAGATACGCAGTATTTT
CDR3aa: CASSSIGLAGTDTQYF

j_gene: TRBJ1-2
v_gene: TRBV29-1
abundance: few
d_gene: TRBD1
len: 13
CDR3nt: TGCAGCGTTGTTAAGGACAGGGTGGACGGCTACACCTTC
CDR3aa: CSVVKDRVDGYTF

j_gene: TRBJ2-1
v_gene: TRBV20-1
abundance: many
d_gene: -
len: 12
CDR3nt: TGCAGTGCTAGAGCGGGAGCCGCTGAGCAGTTCTTC
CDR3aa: CSARAGAAEQFF

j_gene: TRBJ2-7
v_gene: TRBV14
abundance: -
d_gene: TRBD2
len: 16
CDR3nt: TGTGCCAGCAGCCAAGATGGGGGACTAGCGGTCTACGAGCAGTACTTC
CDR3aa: CASSQDGGLAVYEQYF

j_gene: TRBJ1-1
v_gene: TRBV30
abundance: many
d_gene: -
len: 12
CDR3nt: TGTGCCTGGATGCAGGGGTTGACTGAAGCTTTCTTT
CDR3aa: CAWMQGLTEAFF

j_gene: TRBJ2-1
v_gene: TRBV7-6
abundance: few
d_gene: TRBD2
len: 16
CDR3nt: TGTGCCAGCAGCTTAGGGACTAGCGGGGGTTACAATGAGCAGTTCTTC
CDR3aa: CASSLGTSGGYNEQFF

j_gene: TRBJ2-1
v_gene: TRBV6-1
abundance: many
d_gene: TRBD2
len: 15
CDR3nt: TGTGCCAGCAGGTCGGGGACTAGAGCATTCAATGAGCAGTTCTTC
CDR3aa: CASRSGTRAFNEQFF

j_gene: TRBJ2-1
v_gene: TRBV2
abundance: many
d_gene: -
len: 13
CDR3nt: TGTGCCAGCAGTGGGACTTTTGGCAATGAGCAGTTCTTC
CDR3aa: CASSGTFGNEQFF

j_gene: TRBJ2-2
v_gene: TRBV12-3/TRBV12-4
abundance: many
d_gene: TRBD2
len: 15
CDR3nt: TGTGCCAGCAGTTTATCGGGGGGTAACACCGGGGAGCTGTTTTTT
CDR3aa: CASSLSGGNTGELFF

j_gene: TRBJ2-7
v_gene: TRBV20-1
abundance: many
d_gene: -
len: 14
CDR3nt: TGCAGTGCTAGAGAGGTGGGGGGCTCCTACGAGCAGTACTTC
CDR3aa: CSAREVGGSYEQYF

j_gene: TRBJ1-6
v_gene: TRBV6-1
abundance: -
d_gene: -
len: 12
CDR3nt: TGTGCCAGCACCATAGGAAATTCACCCCTCCACTTT
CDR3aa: CASTIGNSPLHF

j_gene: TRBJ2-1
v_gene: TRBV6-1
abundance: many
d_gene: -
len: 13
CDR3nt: TGTGCCAGCAGTGACAGCTCCTACAATGAGCAGTTCTTC
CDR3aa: CASSDSSYNEQFF

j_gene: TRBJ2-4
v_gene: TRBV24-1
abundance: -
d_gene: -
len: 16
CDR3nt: TGTGCCACCAGTGGGAAAGGAAGGGGAGCCAAAAACATTCAGTACTTC
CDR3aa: CATSGKGRGAKNIQYF

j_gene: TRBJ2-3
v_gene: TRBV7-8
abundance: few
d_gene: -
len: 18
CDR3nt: TGTGCCAGCAGCCTGAGGACAGAATTACAGACTAGCACAGATACGCAGTATTTT
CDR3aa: CASSLRTELQTSTDTQYF

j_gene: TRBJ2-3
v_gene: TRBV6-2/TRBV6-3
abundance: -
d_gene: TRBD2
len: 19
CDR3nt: TGTGCCAGCAGTTACTCGATTGCTAGCGGGAAGGGACGCACAGATACGCAGTATTTT
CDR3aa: CASSYSIASGKGRTDTQYF

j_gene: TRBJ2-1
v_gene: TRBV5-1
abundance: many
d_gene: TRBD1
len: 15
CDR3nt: TGCGCCAGCAGCTTTGGACAGGGGAAATACAATGAGCAGTTCTTC
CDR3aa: CASSFGQGKYNEQFF

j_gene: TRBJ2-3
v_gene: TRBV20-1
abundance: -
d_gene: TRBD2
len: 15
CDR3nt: TGCAGTGCCCCCCGGGGTAGCGGGAGTACAGATACGCAGTATTTT
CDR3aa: CSAPRGSGSTDTQYF

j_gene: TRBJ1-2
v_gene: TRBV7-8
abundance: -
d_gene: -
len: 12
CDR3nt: TGTGCCAGCAGCTTAGAAGGGAATGGCTACACCTTC
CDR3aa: CASSLEGNGYTF

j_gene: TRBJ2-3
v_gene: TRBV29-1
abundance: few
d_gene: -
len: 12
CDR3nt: TGCAGCGTTGAAACACTAAGATACACGCAGTATTTT
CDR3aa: CSVETLRYTQYF

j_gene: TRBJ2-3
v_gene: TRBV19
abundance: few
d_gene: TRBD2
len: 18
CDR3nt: TGTGCCAGTAGTAAACAAGGGATCACTAGCGGATTCACAGATACGCAGTATTTT
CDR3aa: CASSKQGITSGFTDTQYF

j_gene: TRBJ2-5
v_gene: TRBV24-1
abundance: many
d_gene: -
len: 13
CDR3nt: TGTGCCACCAGTGATTCCCCAATCCCTACCCAGTACTTC
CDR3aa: CATSDSPIPTQYF

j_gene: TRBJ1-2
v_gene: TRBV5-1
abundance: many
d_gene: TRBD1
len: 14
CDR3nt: TGCGCCAGCAGCGATACAGGGGACGGCCTGGGCTACACCTTC
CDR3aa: CASSDTGDGLGYTF

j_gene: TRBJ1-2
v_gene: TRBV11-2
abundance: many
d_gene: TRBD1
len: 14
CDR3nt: TGTGCCAGCAGCTTTTCAGACAGGGCGGATGGCTACACCTTC
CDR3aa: CASSFSDRADGYTF

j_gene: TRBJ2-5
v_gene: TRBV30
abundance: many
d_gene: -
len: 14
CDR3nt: TGTGCCTGGAGTGTAGCCCGGCGAGAAGAGACCCAGTACTTC
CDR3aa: CAWSVARREETQYF

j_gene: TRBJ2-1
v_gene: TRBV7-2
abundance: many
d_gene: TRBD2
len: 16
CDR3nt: TGTGCCAGCAGCTGGGGGTTTGGGGGGAGGGGCAATGAGCAGTTCTTC
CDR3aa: CASSWGFGGRGNEQFF

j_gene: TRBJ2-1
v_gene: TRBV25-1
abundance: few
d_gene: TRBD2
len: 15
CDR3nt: TGTGCCAGCAGGGACCCGGGTGCGGGGGACAATGAGCAGTTCTTC
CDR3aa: CASRDPGAGDNEQFF

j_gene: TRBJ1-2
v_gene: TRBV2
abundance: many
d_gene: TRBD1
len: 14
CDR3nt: TGTGCCAGCAGCTTCAACGACAGGGCCTATGGCTACACCTTC
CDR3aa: CASSFNDRAYGYTF

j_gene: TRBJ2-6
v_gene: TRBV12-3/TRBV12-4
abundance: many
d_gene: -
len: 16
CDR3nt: TGTGCCAGCAGTTTCAGGGCGGGCAGTGGGGCCAACGTCCTGACTTTC
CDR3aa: CASSFRAGSGANVLTF

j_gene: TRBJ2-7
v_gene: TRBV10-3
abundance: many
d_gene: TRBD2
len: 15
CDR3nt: TGTGCCATCAGTGATAGCGGGAGGGACTCCTACGAGCAGTACTTC
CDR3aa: CAISDSGRDSYEQYF

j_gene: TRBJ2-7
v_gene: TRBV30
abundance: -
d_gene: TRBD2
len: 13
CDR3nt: TGTGCCTGGAGTGGCACTAGCGGCTACGAGCAGTACTTC
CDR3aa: CAWSGTSGYEQYF

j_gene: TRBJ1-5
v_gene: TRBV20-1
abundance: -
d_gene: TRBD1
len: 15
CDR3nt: TGCAGTGCTAGAACAACAGGGGGCCTCAATCAGCCCCAGCATTTT
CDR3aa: CSARTTGGLNQPQHF

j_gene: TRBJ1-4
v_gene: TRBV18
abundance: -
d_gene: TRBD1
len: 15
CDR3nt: TGTGCCAGCTCACCGTACGGGACAGAGATCGAAAAACTGTTTTTT
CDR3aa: CASSPYGTEIEKLFF

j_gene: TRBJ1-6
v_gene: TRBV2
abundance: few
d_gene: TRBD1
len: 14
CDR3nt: TGTGCCAGCAGTGCCCCCAGGGGGAATTCACCCCTCCACTTT
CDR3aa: CASSAPRGNSPLHF

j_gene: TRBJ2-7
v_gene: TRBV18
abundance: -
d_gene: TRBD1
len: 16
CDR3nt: TGTGCCAGCTCACGAACTACCGGGACAGCCTCCTACGAGCAGTACTTC
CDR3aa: CASSRTTGTASYEQYF